This T cell receptor beta chain stems from a study of blood T cell repertoires in COVID-19. About the research overall: The study drew acute and convalescent COVID-19 samples from the United States, Italy and Spain. Sample material is recorded as cDNA or gDNA derived from T cells, B-cell-depleted T cells, or PBMCs.

In the original analysis: Amplification of reference gene primers was used by the study to estimate nucleated cell counts. TCRdb keeps only in-frame clones here, not all; method: immunoSEQ multiplex PCR. The V and J calls and clone size are taken from that table; D and trimming were inferred from the DNA. The data contain approximately 100,000 clones, 80% to 90% of them singletons. This TCR was sampled from a human donor with acute or convalescent COVID-19. The donor label of this sample is uncertain. The sequencing input was peripheral blood.

The CDR3 DNA reads TGTGCCAGCACCCCGACAGGAGTGAACACTGAAGCTTTCTTT. Protein: CASTPTGVNTEAFF. The chain recombines TRBV6-5 with TRBJ1-1, with D possibly TRBD1 on 6 matching bases. This CDR3 is built from 14 residues. CDR1 and CDR2 (germline): MNHEY, SVGAGI. V lost 7 bases and J 0 bases, leaving 12 bases between the germline ends.